Listed here are 17 T cell receptor beta chains from one sample, sequenced in a study of cytomegalovirus exposure and HLA in healthy donors. Repertoires were generated with immunoSEQ multiplex PCR, while TCRdb's copy carries only in-frame clones and drops some. The sample consists of 160,000 or so clones, approximately 89% of them appearing once. Material: PBMCs. These receptors came from a man between 18 and 29 years old in good health and CMV-seropositive.

The chain joins TRBV15 to TRBJ2-5; possible D gene TRBD1, 6 bases. The length of the CDR3 is 14 residues. Deletions cut 0 bases from V and 5 bases from J, with 10 bases between. Germline CDR1 reads LNHNV; CDR2 reads YYDKDF (reference sequence). The CDR3 sequence: CATSRDRGWETQYF. Written as DNA, the CDR3 is TGTGCCACCAGCAGAGACAGGGGCTGGGAGACCCAGTACTTC.

The chain couples TRBV5-1 to TRBJ2-7; D remains ambiguous. Germline V gives CDR1 SGHRS, CDR2 YFSETQ. V gave up 4 bases and J gave up 5 bases, with 13 bases separating them. The CDR3 totals 13 residues. This chain's CDR3 is CASSPGPWDEQYF. The CDR3 DNA sequence: TGCGCCAGCAGCCCGGGTCCCTGGGACGAGCAGTACTTC.

This chain links TRBV28 with TRBJ2-2, with 8 bases matching TRBD2. CDR1 and CDR2 from the germline V gene are MDHEN and SYDVKM. J gave up 6 bases and V 8 bases, and 8 bases lay outside the gene matches. The CDR3 runs to 14 residues. DNA for the CDR3: TGTGCCAGCTTTAAGCGGGAGATCCCCGGGGAGCTGTTTTTT. This sequence encodes CASFKREIPGELFF. Using reference TRBV28 and TRBJ2-2 for the parts outside the CDR3, the full variable domain is DVKVTQSSRYLVKRTGEKVFLECVQDMDHENMFWYRQDPGLGLRLIYFSYDVKMKEKGDIPEGYSVSREKKERFSLILESASTNQTSMYLCASFKREIPGELFFGEGSRLTVL.

This clone was found once. The rearrangement uses TRBV6-6 and TRBJ1-4; D unresolved. This CDR3 is 12 amino acids long. Trimming took off 5 bases at V and 8 bases at J, with 9 bases between the two ends. CDR1 is MNHNY and CDR2 is SVGAGI in the germline V gene (reference sequence). The CDR3 reads CASSPPGEKLFF. CDR3 nucleotides: TGTGCCAGCAGTCCTCCCGGGGAAAAACTGTTTTTT.

The V gene is TRBV14, the J gene TRBJ2-1, with unresolved D. Trimming pared 1 base from V and 8 bases from J, leaving 3 bases between. Per the germline V gene, CDR1 is SGHDN and CDR2 is FVKESK. The CDR3 consists of 11 residues. In nucleotides, the CDR3 is TGTGCCAGCAGCCAAGCATATGAGCAGTTCTTC. It is translated as CASSQAYEQFF.

The chain carries TRBV9 and TRBJ2-7; no reliable D call. The CDR3 runs 13 residues. The V and J ends lost 0 bases and 3 bases respectively, with 7 bases between them. Per germline, CDR1 SGDLS and CDR2 YYNGEE. The CDR3: CASSVASNYEQYF. CDR3 in DNA: TGTGCCAGCAGCGTAGCCAGTAACTACGAGCAGTACTTC.

The chain links TRBV9 to TRBJ2-5; no clear D gene. Germline-derived CDR1 and CDR2 are SGDLS and YYNGEE. CDR3 length: 12 residues. V was cut by 4 bases and J by 0 bases, with 4 bases left in between. In DNA, the CDR3 is TGTGCCAGCAGCCCTAACCAAGAGACCCAGTACTTC. Its translation is CASSPNQETQYF. The full variable domain, completed using reference TRBV9 and TRBJ2-5, is DSGVTQTPKHLITATGQRVTLRCSPRSGDLSVYWYQQSLDQGLQFLIQYYNGEERAKGNILERFSAQQFPDLHSELNLSSLELGDSALYFCASSPNQETQYFGPGTRLLVL.

The J gene is TRBJ1-3, the V gene TRBV6-5; 7 bases are shared with TRBD1. The V gene end was trimmed by 6 bases and the J gene end by 4 bases; junction bases not matched to a gene: 9. Germline V CDR1 and CDR2: MNHEY, SVGAGI. This CDR3 spans 15 amino acids. CDR3 in amino acids: CASRPGTASGNTIYF. The DNA for the CDR3 is TGTGCCAGCAGGCCCGGGACAGCCTCAGGAAACACCATATATTTT.

The J gene is TRBJ1-3, the V gene TRBV7-2; D may be TRBD1 (5 bases). Trimming stripped 1 base from V and 7 bases from J, with 17 bases between. The CDR3 totals 16 residues. Germline V gene data show CDR1 as SGHTA and CDR2 as FQGNSA. Here the CDR3 reads CASSLVATPKGNTIYF. CDR3 bases: TGTGCCAGCAGCTTAGTCGCCACGCCAAAGGGGAACACCATATATTTT. The variable domain in full, completed from reference TRBV7-2 and TRBJ1-3, reads GAGVSQSPSNKVTEKGKDVELRCDPISGHTALYWYRQSLGQGLEFLIYFQGNSAPDKSGLPSDRFSAERTGGSVSTLTIQRTQQEDSAVYLCASSLVATPKGNTIYFGEGSWLTVV.

The chain joins TRBV2 to TRBJ2-7, with a possible D match to TRBD1 (5 bases). V was clipped by 2 bases and J by 0 bases, with 8 bases between them. This CDR3 is built from 14 residues. The germline gives CDR1 SNHLY, CDR2 FYNNEI. The CDR3 DNA follows: TGTGCCAGCAGTGAACAGGGCTTCTCCTACGAGCAGTACTTC. Its protein product is CASSEQGFSYEQYF.

This clone appeared a single time. V is TRBV28 and J is TRBJ2-2, with D possibly matching TRBD2 (5 bases). The CDR3 consists of 15 residues. Trimming stripped 4 bases from V and 6 bases from J, with 15 bases between. Germline values: CDR1 MDHEN, CDR2 SYDVKM. This chain's CDR3 is CASSSLGDSAGELFF. CDR3 bases: TGTGCCAGCAGTTCCCTGGGAGATTCCGCCGGGGAGCTGTTTTTT.

J is TRBJ2-4 and V is TRBV4-1, with D maybe TRBD2 (6 bases). Trimming pared 0 bases from V and 15 bases from J, leaving 12 bases between. The CDR3 sequence is 12 residues long. Germline-derived CDR1 and CDR2 are MGHRA and YSYEKL. Here the CDR3 DNA reads TGCGCCAGCAGCCAAGATGGAGGGGTTGGGTACTTC. It specifies CASSQDGGVGYF.

The chain carries TRBV18 and TRBJ2-5, with D hard to call. In germline, CDR1 is KGHSH, CDR2 LQKENI. The CDR3 spans 13 residues. V lost 3 bases to trimming and J lost 5 bases, with 10 bases between them. The CDR3 here is CASSPLGGETQYF. CDR3 coding DNA: TGTGCCAGCTCACCCCTAGGCGGCGAGACCCAGTACTTC.

CDR3 in DNA: TGTGCCAGCAGCTCACAGAACAATGAGCAGTTCTTC. Amino acids: CASSSQNNEQFF. The chain has TRBV13 and TRBJ2-1; D is unresolved. V lost 4 bases and J 5 bases, leaving 6 bases between the germline ends. Germline V gene sequence: CDR1 PRHDT, CDR2 FYEKMQ (reference sequence). The CDR3 sequence is 12 residues long.

This clone was picked up one time. The genes are TRBV7-3 and TRBJ2-1, with D possibly TRBD2 on 5 matching bases. Germline V gene lookup returns CDR1 SGHTA and CDR2 FQGTGA. CDR3 length equals 16 residues. V lost 0 bases to trimming and J lost 2 bases, with 11 bases between them. DNA for the CDR3: TGTGCCAGCAGCTTAACAAGCGGCAGAACCTACAATGAGCAGTTCTTC. Translated, it gives CASSLTSGRTYNEQFF.

The V call is TRBV11-3, the J call TRBJ2-2; D not certain. Germline loops: CDR1 SGHNT, CDR2 YENEEA. This CDR3 has 16 residues. V was cut by 1 base and J by 4 bases, with 13 bases left in between. CDR3 amino acids: CASSLVSTTSTGELFF. Written as DNA, the CDR3 is TGTGCCAGCAGCTTAGTGTCAACCACGAGCACCGGGGAGCTGTTTTTT.

J is TRBJ2-4 and V is TRBV27, with a weak D call TRBD2 (6 bases). V was trimmed by 5 bases and J by 1 base, leaving 15 bases between them. Germline V gives CDR1 MNHEY, CDR2 SMNVEV (reference sequence). The CDR3 extends over 16 amino acids. CDR3 region: CASSPRGRVAKNIQYF. CDR3 DNA sequence: TGTGCCAGCAGTCCGCGGGGCCGAGTGGCCAAAAACATTCAGTACTTC.